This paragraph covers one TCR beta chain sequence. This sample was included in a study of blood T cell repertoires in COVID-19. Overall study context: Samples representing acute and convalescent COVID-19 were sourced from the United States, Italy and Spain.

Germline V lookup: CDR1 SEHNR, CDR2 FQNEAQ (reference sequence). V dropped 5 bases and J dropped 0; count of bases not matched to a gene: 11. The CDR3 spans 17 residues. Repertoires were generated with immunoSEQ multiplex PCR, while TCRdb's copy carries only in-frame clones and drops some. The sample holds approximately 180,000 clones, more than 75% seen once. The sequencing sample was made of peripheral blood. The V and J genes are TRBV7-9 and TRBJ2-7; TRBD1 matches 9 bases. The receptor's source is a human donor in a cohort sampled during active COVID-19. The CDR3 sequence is CASSPGTGPSISYEQYF. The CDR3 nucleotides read TGTGCCAGCAGCCCCGGGACAGGGCCGTCCATCTCCTACGAGCAGTACTTC.